The sequence of this T cell receptor (beta chain) was determined in a study of immune evolution from preneoplasia to lung adenocarcinoma. Only in-frame clones appear in the TCRdb table, and some are missing; sequencing was by immunoSEQ multiplex PCR. This table holds 3,600 or so clones, 65% to 80% found once. Trimming left V 3 bases short and J 6 bases short, with 11 bases between. The CDR3 runs 13 residues. The germline V gene encodes CDR1 SGHDN and CDR2 FVKESK. To note about this clone: Its antigen is as yet unknown.

Study findings and constraints: Compared with EGFR-mutant or double wild-type lesions, KRAS-mutant nodules were more clonal.

Sequencing was performed on FFPE atypical adenomatous hyperplasia tissue from the lung. Subset indicated: atypical adenomatous hyperplasia (AAH), lung preneoplasia. V is TRBV14 and J is TRBJ1-2, with D possibly TRBD1 on 5 matching bases. This clonotype was obtained from a person aged 65 to 85 with lung adenocarcinoma. The CDR3 spells CASSQGGRDGYTF. The CDR3 coding sequence is TGTGCCAGCAGCCAGGGGGGACGCGATGGCTACACCTTC.